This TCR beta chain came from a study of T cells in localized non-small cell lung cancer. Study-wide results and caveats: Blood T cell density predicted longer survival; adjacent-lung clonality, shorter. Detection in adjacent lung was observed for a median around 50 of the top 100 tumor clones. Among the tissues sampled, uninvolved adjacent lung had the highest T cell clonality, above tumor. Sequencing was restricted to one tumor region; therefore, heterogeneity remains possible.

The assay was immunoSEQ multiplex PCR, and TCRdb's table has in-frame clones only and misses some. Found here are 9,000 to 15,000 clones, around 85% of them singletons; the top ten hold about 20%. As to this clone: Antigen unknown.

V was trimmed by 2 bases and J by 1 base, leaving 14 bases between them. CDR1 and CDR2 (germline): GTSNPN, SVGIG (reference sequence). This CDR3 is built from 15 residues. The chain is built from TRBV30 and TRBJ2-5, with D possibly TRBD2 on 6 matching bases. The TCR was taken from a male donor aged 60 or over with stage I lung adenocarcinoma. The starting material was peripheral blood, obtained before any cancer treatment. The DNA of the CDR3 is TGTGCCTGGAGTCTCCGACTAGGACTCCAAGAGACCCAGTACTTC. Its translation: CAWSLRLGLQETQYF.